The 18 T cell receptor beta chains listed next were all sequenced from one sample in a study of T-cell memory formation after mild COVID-19. TCRdb analysed the 5' RACE reads with MiXCR anew, one entry per CDR3 protein. The table includes 150,000 to 200,000 distinct CDR3 sequences, 15% to 20% detected once. Input material: PBMCs or a T cell subset sorted from them (not recorded which). The receptors come from an adult woman who had mild COVID-19 (a few samples of this study predate the infection). Cell type and time point are not known.

V is TRBV7-2 and J is TRBJ2-1; D unclear. Trimming shortened V by 1 base and J by 6 bases, and 16 bases separated the two germline ends. The germline V gene has CDR1 SGHTA and CDR2 FQGNSA. The CDR3 is 16 amino acids. The CDR3 protein is CASSLDRLRNSNEQFF. In DNA form, the CDR3 reads TGTGCCAGCAGCTTAGATCGCCTCAGAAATAGCAATGAGCAGTTCTTC.

This clonotype came up a few times. The rearrangement joins TRBV7-8 to TRBJ1-1, with TRBD1 matching 7 bases. This CDR3 has 18 amino acids. Looked up from germline, CDR1 is SGHVS and CDR2 is FQNEAQ. Trimming at V came to 5 bases and at J to 0 bases, leaving 15 bases not matched to a gene. The CDR3 nucleotides read TGTGCCAGCAGCATAAGATACGGGACAGCGTCAATGAACACTGAAGCTTTCTTT. Its protein is CASSIRYGTASMNTEAFF.

The chain combines TRBV12-3 or TRBV12-4 with TRBJ2-1; TRBD2 agrees at 9 bases. The CDR3 sequence is 15 residues long. V dropped 6 bases and J dropped 4; count of bases not matched to a gene: 7. The CDR3, as DNA: TGTGCCAGCAGCCGAGGACTAGCGCTATACAATGAGCAGTTCTTC. Amino acid sequence: CASSRGLALYNEQFF.

This clonotype has a count of ten or more. The V gene is TRBV7-2, the J gene TRBJ2-1; 10 nucleotides agree with TRBD2. Per germline, CDR1 SGHTA and CDR2 FQGNSA. The CDR3 sequence is 16 residues long. After removal of 3 bases from V and 5 bases from J, the junction contained 7 bases not matched to a gene. The CDR3 bases are TGTGCCAGCAGCTTCGCTAGCGGGAGAGTGAACAATGAGCAGTTCTTC. Its translation is CASSFASGRVNNEQFF. Full variable domain (outside the CDR3, taken from reference TRBV7-2 and TRBJ2-1): GAGVSQSPSNKVTEKGKDVELRCDPISGHTALYWYRQSLGQGLEFLIYFQGNSAPDKSGLPSDRFSAERTGGSVSTLTIQRTQQEDSAVYLCASSFASGRVNNEQFFGPGTRLTVL.

The gene calls are TRBV10-3 and TRBJ1-1; 9 nucleotides line up with TRBD1. The CDR3 consists of 15 residues. Germline V lookup: CDR1 ENHRY, CDR2 SYGVKD. V lost 3 bases to trimming and J lost 5 bases; unmatched junction nucleotides: 7. The CDR3 region is CAISDAGTGITEAFF. In DNA form, the CDR3 reads TGTGCCATCAGTGATGCCGGGACAGGGATTACTGAAGCTTTCTTT.

The gene calls are TRBV3-1 and TRBJ2-3, with TRBD2 matching over 8 bases. Unmatched junction bases numbered 3, after V lost 4 bases and J lost 0 bases. Germline values: CDR1 LGHDT, CDR2 YNNKEL (reference sequence). The CDR3 has 15 amino acids. This chain's CDR3 is CASSPAGVSTDTQYF. CDR3 nucleotides: TGTGCCAGCAGCCCAGCGGGGGTTAGCACAGATACGCAGTATTTT.

V gene TRBV12-3 or TRBV12-4 combines with J gene TRBJ2-2; the match to TRBD1 covers 8 bases. J lost 3 bases, V lost 5 bases, and 14 bases had no gene match. The CDR3 is made up of 18 amino acids. CDR3 amino acids: CASSPLGQGRGDTGELFF. DNA of the CDR3: TGTGCCAGCAGTCCCCTCGGACAGGGTCGGGGAGACACCGGGGAGCTGTTTTTT.

The rearrangement joins TRBV7-3 to TRBJ2-2; no firm D call. This CDR3 comprises 14 residues. From germline, CDR1 is SGHTA and CDR2 FQGTGA. V gave up 2 bases and J gave up 0 bases, with 4 bases separating them. This CDR3 reads CASSLLANTGELFF. DNA for the CDR3: TGTGCCAGCAGCTTATTAGCGAACACCGGGGAGCTGTTTTTT.

This clonotype came up once. The chain joins TRBV5-1 to TRBJ2-7, with TRBD2 matching 7 bases. Germline V gene lookup returns CDR1 SGHRS and CDR2 YFSETQ. The CDR3 covers 16 residues. V dropped 2 bases and J dropped 2; count of bases not matched to a gene: 10. The CDR3 sequence: CASSFTAGVVAYEQYF. DNA of the CDR3: TGCGCCAGCAGCTTTACCGCGGGAGTGGTCGCCTACGAGCAGTACTTC.

CDR3 protein: CASSLTPFGDTQYF. The CDR3 DNA is TGTGCCAGCAGCTTAACCCCTTTTGGAGATACGCAGTATTTT. V gene TRBV7-3 combines with J gene TRBJ2-3, with no clear D. CDR1 SGHTA and CDR2 FQGTGA come from the germline V gene. Trimming left V 0 bases short and J 5 bases short, with 9 bases between. CDR3 length equals 14 residues.

This clonotype has a single count. This chain links TRBV20-1 with TRBJ2-7; unclear D gene. The V end lost 6 bases, the J end lost 3 bases, and 15 bases lay between the germline ends. The CDR3 has 13 residues. Germline V gene lookup returns CDR1 DFQATT and CDR2 SNEGSKA (reference sequence). CDR3 loop: CSASPGRSYEQYF. DNA of the CDR3: TGCAGTGCATCTCCGGGTAGGAGCTACGAGCAGTACTTC.

There are a few counts of this clonotype. The chain has TRBV7-8 and TRBJ2-5, with 7 nucleotides matching TRBD1. With V trimmed by 5 bases and J by 4 bases, 10 bases remained unmatched. Germline V gene sequence: CDR1 SGHVS, CDR2 FQNEAQ. The CDR3 length is 15 residues. The CDR3 is CASSRGRGRRETQYF. The CDR3 DNA sequence: TGTGCCAGCAGCCGGGGCAGGGGGAGACGAGAGACCCAGTACTTC.

This clonotype has more than one count but fewer than ten. This chain connects TRBV6-2 or TRBV6-3 to TRBJ2-1; 9 bases agree with TRBD1. After removal of 9 bases from V and 9 bases from J, the junction contained 6 bases not matched to a gene. Germline-derived CDR1 and CDR2 are MNHEY and SVGEGT. The CDR3 consists of 12 residues. The DNA of the CDR3 is TGTGCCAGTCGACAGGGGGTGGGTGAGCAGTTCTTC. Encoded protein: CASRQGVGEQFF.

This clonotype appeared a few times. V is TRBV7-2 and J is TRBJ1-2; 7 bases align to TRBD1. Germline trimming cut 2 bases from V and 2 bases from J; bases unmatched to any gene: 5. The CDR3 has 15 amino acids. Germline V CDR1 and CDR2: SGHTA, FQGNSA. CDR3 amino acids: CASSLSQTGNYGYTF. CDR3 nucleotides: TGTGCCAGCAGCTTATCCCAGACAGGGAACTATGGCTACACCTTC.

This clonotype came up many times. This chain connects TRBV7-3 to TRBJ2-2; D remains ambiguous. V lost 5 bases, J lost 1 base, and 5 bases lay in between. The CDR3 contains 13 residues. Germline values: CDR1 SGHTA, CDR2 FQGTGA. CDR3 protein: CASSRRNTGELFF. As DNA, the CDR3 is TGTGCCAGCAGCCGCCGGAACACCGGGGAGCTGTTTTTT.

A single count supports this clonotype. This sequence joins TRBV5-1 and TRBJ1-6; tentatively, D is TRBD1 (6 bases). The CDR3 is 15 residues long. Trimming cost V 0 bases and J 10 bases, with 14 bases left between them. Germline V CDR1 and CDR2: SGHRS, YFSETQ. CDR3 sequence reads: CASSLAGGGRSPLHF. The CDR3 DNA follows: TGCGCCAGCAGCTTGGCCGGAGGGGGGAGATCACCCCTCCACTTT.

This clonotype was counted many times. The chain combines TRBV18 with TRBJ2-7, with no clear D. Between the trimmed V and J ends, which lost 3 bases and 0 bases, there was a span of 6 bases. Per the germline V gene, CDR1 is KGHSH and CDR2 is LQKENI. This CDR3 contains 13 residues. The CDR3 protein is CASSPPVSYEQYF. Here the CDR3 DNA reads TGTGCCAGCTCACCCCCCGTCTCCTACGAGCAGTACTTC.

V usage is TRBV29-1 and J usage is TRBJ1-2, with 9 bases aligning to TRBD1. The junction had 9 bases not matched to a gene; V was cut back by 3 bases and J by 7 bases. This CDR3 is built from 14 residues. The germline V gene encodes CDR1 SQVTM and CDR2 ANQGSEA. The CDR3 DNA is TGCAGCGTTGAGGAGGGACAGGGACCTAGTGGCTACACCTTC. Translation: CSVEEGQGPSGYTF.